Below are 28 T cell receptor beta chains sequenced from a single sample in a study of T cell changes during pregnancy in multiple sclerosis. Repertoires were generated with immunoSEQ multiplex PCR, while TCRdb's copy carries only in-frame clones and drops some. The sample holds 77,000 or so clones, just over 90% seen once. The sample was peripheral blood, taken in the second trimester of pregnancy. These receptor sequences come from a female donor in good health, enrolled as a control in a pregnancy study.

The V call is TRBV9, the J call TRBJ1-1, with D maybe TRBD1 (5 bases). The CDR3 is 17 amino acids. The germline CDR1 and CDR2 sequences are SGDLS and YYNGEE. V shed 4 bases and J shed 0 bases, with 19 bases lying between them. CDR3 sequence (DNA): TGTGCCAGCAGCCCCAAGGCGCCGATGGACATGAACACTGAAGCTTTCTTT. It codes for CASSPKAPMDMNTEAFF.

The chain carries TRBV6-6 and TRBJ1-1, with D unclear. Germline V CDR1 and CDR2: MNHNY, SVGAGI (reference sequence). The V and J ends lost 6 bases and 4 bases respectively, with 6 bases between them. This CDR3 comprises 11 residues. In DNA form, the CDR3 reads TGTGCCAGCAGCCACTCCACTGAAGCTTTCTTT. Its translation is CASSHSTEAFF.

This clone was picked up one time. The rearrangement links TRBV18 to TRBJ1-1, with no clear D. The CDR3 has 13 amino acids. V dropped 1 base and J dropped 3 bases, with 6 bases sitting between them. From germline, CDR1 is KGHSH and CDR2 LQKENI. In nucleotides, the CDR3 is TGTGCCAGCTCACCACGCTCGGACACTGAAGCTTTCTTT. It specifies CASSPRSDTEAFF. The variable domain in full, with the rest retrieved from reference TRBV18 and TRBJ1-1, is NAGVMQNPRHLVRRRGQEARLRCSPMKGHSHVYWYRQLPEEGLKFMVYLQKENIIDESGMPKERFSAEFPKEGPSILRIQQVVRGDSAAYFCASSPRSDTEAFFGQGTRLTVV.

The V gene is TRBV19, the J gene TRBJ1-1, with TRBD1 identical over 9 bases. The V segment lost 6 bases and the J segment 6 bases; nucleotides outside the gene matches: 8. The CDR3 contains 14 residues. From germline, CDR1 is LNHDA and CDR2 SQIVND (reference sequence). Here the CDR3 DNA reads TGTGCCAGTAGGGGACAGGGACAACCTGCTGAAGCTTTCTTT. It specifies CASRGQGQPAEAFF.

J is TRBJ2-7 and V is TRBV7-2; tentatively, D is TRBD2 (6 bases). The germline V and J ends were trimmed by 1 base and 4 bases, with 23 bases remaining between them. Germline-derived CDR1 and CDR2 are SGHTA and FQGNSA. CDR3 length: 18 amino acids. The CDR3: CASSLGGLGLTTVYEQYF. The CDR3 DNA reads TGTGCCAGCAGCTTAGGGGGCTTGGGACTGACTACTGTATACGAGCAGTACTTC.

The rearrangement uses TRBV10-3 and TRBJ1-1, with D unresolved. V gave up 6 bases and J gave up 4 bases, with 15 bases separating them. Germline V lookup: CDR1 ENHRY, CDR2 SYGVKD. The CDR3 sequence is 14 residues long. CDR3 sequence: CAIRSSDRGTEAFF. The CDR3 DNA reads TGTGCCATCAGATCTTCGGACCGGGGCACTGAAGCTTTCTTT.

V and J are TRBV9 and TRBJ2-5; 9 bases align to TRBD1. The germline gives CDR1 SGDLS, CDR2 YYNGEE. Unmatched junction bases numbered 7, after V lost 0 bases and J lost 4 bases. The CDR3 has 16 amino acids. CDR3 region: CASSVDLATGGETQYF. The CDR3, as DNA: TGTGCCAGCAGCGTAGATTTAGCGACAGGGGGAGAGACCCAGTACTTC.

The chain couples TRBV27 to TRBJ2-6; 9 bases are a match to TRBD1. V gave up 8 bases and J gave up 4 bases; unmatched junction bases: 9. Germline lookup yields CDR1 MNHEY and CDR2 SMNVEV (reference sequence). The CDR3 is 16 amino acids. Here the CDR3 reads CASSDRGASGANVLTF. CDR3 bases: TGTGCCAGCTCGGACAGGGGCGCTTCCGGGGCCAACGTCCTGACTTTC.

As DNA, the CDR3 is TGTGCCAGCAGCCCTCGGACAGGTTCTAACAACGAGCAGTACTTC. Translated, it gives CASSPRTGSNNEQYF. V and J are TRBV9 and TRBJ2-7; TRBD1 agrees at 7 bases. Germline-derived CDR1 and CDR2 are SGDLS and YYNGEE. After removal of 4 bases from V and 5 bases from J, the junction contained 12 bases not matched to a gene. The CDR3 length is 15 residues.

The J gene is TRBJ2-7, the V gene TRBV10-3; TRBD2 is a possible D gene (6 bases). The CDR3 is 13 amino acids. Deletions cut 5 bases from V and 1 base from J, with 9 bases between. From germline, CDR1 is ENHRY and CDR2 SYGVKD. CDR3 residues: CAISLGGSYEQYF. The CDR3 region has the DNA TGTGCCATCAGTTTGGGGGGATCCTACGAGCAGTACTTC.

The chain uses TRBV6-1 and TRBJ2-1, with 12 bases matching TRBD2. This CDR3 spans 14 amino acids. CDR1 MNHNS and CDR2 SASEGT come from the germline V gene. After removal of 3 bases from V and 11 bases from J, the junction contained 5 bases not matched to a gene. The CDR3 coding sequence is TGTGCCAGCAGTGATAGGACTAGCGGGGACAAGCAGTTCTTC. Translated: CASSDRTSGDKQFF.

The CDR3 loop is CSATKGDSYEQYF. CDR3 nucleotides: TGCAGCGCCACCAAGGGGGACTCCTACGAGCAGTACTTC. The J gene is TRBJ2-7, the V gene TRBV29-1; D is perhaps TRBD1 (6 bases). Per the germline V gene, CDR1 is SQVTM and CDR2 is ANQGSEA. The CDR3 consists of 13 residues. V was shortened by 7 bases and J by 0 bases, with 13 bases between the two germline ends.

The chain carries TRBV4-3 and TRBJ2-6, with a possible D match to TRBD2 (5 bases). V lost 0 bases to trimming and J lost 4 bases, with 13 bases between them. Germline V lookup: CDR1 LGHNA, CDR2 YSLEER. CDR3 length equals 17 residues. Written as DNA, the CDR3 is TGCGCCAGCAGCCAAGATCCCCCGGGAACCGGGGCCAACGTCCTGACTTTC. It translates to CASSQDPPGTGANVLTF.

CDR3 sequence (DNA): TGCGCCAGCTCACGGGACTCTGGCTACGAGCAGTACTTC. Protein: CASSRDSGYEQYF. The rearrangement links TRBV5-1 to TRBJ2-7; perhaps TRBD2 as D (6 bases). The CDR3 is 13 amino acids. Germline V CDR1 and CDR2: SGHRS, YFSETQ. The ends were cut back, 7 bases at V and 3 bases at J, with 14 bases in the middle.

The rearrangement uses TRBV7-2 and TRBJ1-1, with D maybe TRBD1 (5 bases). The CDR3 length is 15 residues. V was clipped by 2 bases and J by 2 bases, with 12 bases between them. CDR1 SGHTA and CDR2 FQGNSA come from the germline V gene. This CDR3 reads CASSLYGQGNTEAFF. In DNA form, the CDR3 reads TGTGCCAGCAGCTTATATGGTCAGGGAAACACTGAAGCTTTCTTT.

The chain has TRBV5-1 and TRBJ2-1, with 7 positions matching TRBD2. Germline assignment: CDR1 SGHRS and CDR2 YFSETQ. Trimming at V came to 4 bases and at J to 14 bases, leaving 12 bases not matched to a gene. The CDR3 extends over 13 amino acids. The CDR3 DNA reads TGCGCCAGCAGCGGAGATACTAGCGCCAGAGAGTTCTTC. This sequence encodes CASSGDTSAREFF.

The chain links TRBV7-6 to TRBJ2-1; 7 positions match TRBD2. The germline CDR1 and CDR2 sequences are SGHVS and FNYEAQ. The CDR3 sequence is 14 residues long. The junction had 2 bases not matched to a gene; V was cut back by 4 bases and J by 2 bases. The CDR3 reads CASSSRGAYNEQFF. CDR3 nucleotides: TGTGCCAGCAGCTCCCGGGGGGCCTACAATGAGCAGTTCTTC.

The chain has TRBV30 and TRBJ1-1; D remains ambiguous. The germline gives CDR1 GTSNPN, CDR2 SVGIG (reference sequence). The CDR3 loop spans 14 amino acids. V lost 1 base and J lost 5, with 14 bases in between. The chain's CDR3 is CAWSAGVQGTEAFF. CDR3 bases: TGTGCCTGGAGTGCCGGGGTTCAAGGGACTGAAGCTTTCTTT.

V and J are TRBV7-9 and TRBJ2-5; TRBD2 agrees at 7 bases. The J segment lost 6 bases and the V segment lost 1 base, leaving 8 bases of the junction unmatched. Germline CDR1 SEHNR, CDR2 FQNEAQ (reference sequence). The CDR3 runs 15 residues. The CDR3 DNA reads TGTGCCAGCAGCTTAGTGACGGGGGGTCTACAGACCCAGTACTTC. It yields the protein CASSLVTGGLQTQYF.

This chain joins TRBV19 and TRBJ1-4, with TRBD1 as a possible D gene (5 bases). Germline V gene data show CDR1 as LNHDA and CDR2 as SQIVND (reference sequence). V was shortened by 4 bases and J by 0 bases, with 9 bases between the two germline ends. The CDR3 extends over 15 amino acids. CDR3 bases: TGTGCCAGTAGTAGCAAGACAGCAACTAATGAAAAACTGTTTTTT. Its translation is CASSSKTATNEKLFF.

J is TRBJ1-1 and V is TRBV9, with 7 bases identical to TRBD1. Germline V gene data show CDR1 as SGDLS and CDR2 as YYNGEE. V trimming: 5 bases; J trimming: 1 base; junction bases outside the gene matches: 5. This CDR3 is built from 14 residues. The CDR3 region is CASRPGGSNTEAFF. Here the CDR3 DNA reads TGTGCCAGCAGACCAGGGGGGTCGAACACTGAAGCTTTCTTT.

The V and J genes are TRBV5-1 and TRBJ2-7, with D perhaps TRBD2 (6 bases). Between the trimmed V and J ends, which lost 4 bases and 1 base, there was a span of 18 bases. Germline V gene sequence: CDR1 SGHRS, CDR2 YFSETQ. The CDR3 loop spans 16 amino acids. Here the CDR3 DNA reads TGCGCCAGCAGCCCGGCGACCGGGACTGTTTCCTACGAGCAGTACTTC. Translating gives CASSPATGTVSYEQYF.

The genes are TRBV7-8 and TRBJ1-3, with TRBD1 as a possible D gene (6 bases). Trimming cost V 5 bases and J 0 bases, with 11 bases left between them. This CDR3 is built from 15 residues. Germline assignment: CDR1 SGHVS and CDR2 FQNEAQ. The DNA of the CDR3 is TGTGCCAGCAGCACAGGGACGGGCTCTGGAAACACCATATATTTT. Its translation: CASSTGTGSGNTIYF.

J is TRBJ2-7 and V is TRBV11-1, with 8 nucleotides matching TRBD1. The CDR3 consists of 13 residues. Unmatched junction bases numbered 5, after V lost 5 bases and J lost 5 bases. Germline loops: CDR1 SGHAT, CDR2 FQDESV (reference sequence). The CDR3 loop is CASSKPGGHEQYF. In DNA, the CDR3 is TGTGCCAGCAGCAAGCCAGGGGGCCACGAGCAGTACTTC.

The chain joins TRBV4-3 to TRBJ2-5, with D tentatively TRBD2 (5 bases). The V and J ends lost 4 bases and 2 bases respectively, with 14 bases between them. The CDR3 consists of 15 residues. Germline values: CDR1 LGHNA, CDR2 YSLEER. The CDR3 coding sequence is TGCGCCAGCAGCCGCTCCGCCCGGGGACAAGAGACCCAGTACTTC. This sequence encodes CASSRSARGQETQYF.

The chain combines TRBV6-1 with TRBJ2-3; 7 bases are shared with TRBD2. Germline CDR1 and CDR2: MNHNS and SASEGT. CDR3 size: 15 residues. V lost 6 bases to trimming and J lost 1 base; unmatched junction nucleotides: 7. The CDR3 sequence: CASSADAGGTDTQYF. CDR3 sequence (DNA): TGTGCCAGCAGCGCGGATGCGGGGGGCACAGATACGCAGTATTTT.

The chain employs TRBV11-2 and TRBJ2-7, with TRBD1 matching 8 bases. The junction had 2 bases not matched to a gene; V was cut back by 3 bases and J by 4 bases. This CDR3 comprises 13 residues. CDR1 is SGHAT, CDR2 FQNNGV, per germline. Here the CDR3 reads CASSFQGAYEQYF. The CDR3 region has the DNA TGTGCCAGCAGCTTTCAGGGGGCATACGAGCAGTACTTC.

Here the CDR3 reads CASSDTGFGNQPQHF. The CDR3 coding sequence is TGTGCCAGCAGTGACACAGGATTCGGCAATCAGCCCCAGCATTTT. J is TRBJ1-5 and V is TRBV2, with a weak D call TRBD1 (5 bases). Germline V gene data show CDR1 as SNHLY and CDR2 as FYNNEI. The V gene lost 3 bases and the J gene lost 2 bases, with 11 bases spanning the gap. The CDR3 is 15 residues long. Combining the CDR3 with reference TRBV2 and TRBJ1-5 gives the whole variable domain EPEVTQTPSHQVTQMGQEVILRCVPISNHLYFYWYRQILGQKVEFLVSFYNNEISEKSEIFDDQFSVERPDGSNFTLKIRSTKLEDSAMYFCASSDTGFGNQPQHFGDGTRLSIL.